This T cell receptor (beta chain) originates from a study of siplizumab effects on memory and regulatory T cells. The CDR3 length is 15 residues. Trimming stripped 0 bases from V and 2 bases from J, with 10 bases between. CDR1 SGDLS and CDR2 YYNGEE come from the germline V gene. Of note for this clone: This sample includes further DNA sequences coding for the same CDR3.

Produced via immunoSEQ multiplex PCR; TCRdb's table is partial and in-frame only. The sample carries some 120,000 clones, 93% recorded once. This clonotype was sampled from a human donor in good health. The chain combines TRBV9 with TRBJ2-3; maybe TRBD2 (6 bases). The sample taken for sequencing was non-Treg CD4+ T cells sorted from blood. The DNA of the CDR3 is TGTGCCAGCAGCGTAGGTGGCGGGGCCACAGATACGCAGTATTTT. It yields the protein CASSVGGGATDTQYF.